This T cell receptor (beta chain) was captured by sequencing in a study of T cell responses to AZD1222 COVID-19 vaccine. Overall study findings and caveats: AZD1222 recipients seropositive at baseline numbered only five or six. Spike-wide vaccine-associated CD4 TCRs dominated at 160-218 and 743-854. Targets within unmutated variant regions were reportedly found for nearly half of spike-specific TCRs. Females outnumbered males among donors, who were mostly white British; clonal diversity was possibly underestimated.

TCRdb's copy holds only in-frame clones and misses some; the assay was immunoSEQ multiplex PCR. The sample yields tens of thousands of clones, roughly 91% seen once. Concerning this clone: Its antigen is still unknown.

The V gene's germline CDR1 is SGHTA and CDR2 FQGTGA. CDR3 length equals 15 residues. V shed 5 bases and J shed 2 bases, with 12 bases lying between them. V is TRBV7-3 and J is TRBJ1-4, with D perhaps TRBD1 (5 bases). The receptor was derived from an adult who received the AZD1222 COVID-19 vaccine. The sample in question was peripheral blood, obtained 28 days after the second AZD1222 dose. The CDR3 spells CASSQATDTNEKLFF. As DNA, the CDR3 is TGTGCCAGCAGCCAGGCGACAGATACTAATGAAAAACTGTTTTTT.